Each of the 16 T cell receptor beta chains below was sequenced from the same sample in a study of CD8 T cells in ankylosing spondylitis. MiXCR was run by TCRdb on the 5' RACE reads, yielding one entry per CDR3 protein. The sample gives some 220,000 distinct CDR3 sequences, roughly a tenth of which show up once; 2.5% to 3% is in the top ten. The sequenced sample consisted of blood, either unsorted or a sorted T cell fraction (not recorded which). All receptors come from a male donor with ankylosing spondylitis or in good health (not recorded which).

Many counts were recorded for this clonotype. The chain's CDR3 is CASSLDPLTYNEQFF. CDR3 bases: TGTGCCAGCAGCTTAGACCCCCTGACCTACAATGAGCAGTTCTTC. This chain uses TRBV7-7 with TRBJ2-1; D unresolved. With 1 base removed from V and 2 bases from J, the gap between germline ends came to 9 bases. The germline CDR1 and CDR2 sequences are SSHAT and FNYEAQ (reference sequence). The CDR3 is 15 residues long.

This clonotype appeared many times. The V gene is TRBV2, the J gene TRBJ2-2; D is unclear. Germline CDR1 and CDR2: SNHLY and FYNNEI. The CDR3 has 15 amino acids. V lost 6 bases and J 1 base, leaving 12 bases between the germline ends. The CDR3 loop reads CASSQGTMNTGELFF. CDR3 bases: TGTGCCAGCAGCCAAGGAACGATGAACACCGGGGAGCTGTTTTTT.

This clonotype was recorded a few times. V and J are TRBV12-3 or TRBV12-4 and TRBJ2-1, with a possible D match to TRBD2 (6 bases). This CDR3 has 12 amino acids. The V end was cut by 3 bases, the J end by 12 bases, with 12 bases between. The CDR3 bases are TGTGCCAGCAGTTTGGGGGGATATGCGCAGTTCTTC. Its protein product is CASSLGGYAQFF.

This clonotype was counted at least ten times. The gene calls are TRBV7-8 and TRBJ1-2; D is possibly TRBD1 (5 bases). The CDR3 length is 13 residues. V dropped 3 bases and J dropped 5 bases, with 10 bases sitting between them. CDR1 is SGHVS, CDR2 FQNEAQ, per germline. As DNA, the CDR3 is TGTGCCAGCAGCTTTGGGGGAACGTATGGCTACACCTTC. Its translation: CASSFGGTYGYTF.

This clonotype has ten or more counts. CDR3 coding DNA: TGCGCCAGCAGCTTGGAGACTAGCAATGAGCAGTTCTTC. Protein product: CASSLETSNEQFF. The gene calls are TRBV5-1 and TRBJ2-1; weak D call: TRBD2 (6 bases). V dropped 0 bases and J dropped 6 bases, with 7 bases sitting between them. Germline V CDR1 and CDR2: SGHRS, YFSETQ. This CDR3 has 13 amino acids. Complete variable domain (other parts from reference TRBV5-1 and TRBJ2-1): KAGVTQTPRYLIKTRGQQVTLSCSPISGHRSVSWYQQTPGQGLQFLFEYFSETQRNKGNFPGRFSGRQFSNSRSEMNVSTLELGDSALYLCASSLETSNEQFFGPGTRLTVL.

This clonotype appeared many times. The CDR3 sequence: CASSLGGLPQQYF. As DNA, the CDR3 is TGCGCCAGCAGCTTGGGGGGACTCCCTCAACAGTACTTC. The rearrangement links TRBV5-1 to TRBJ2-4; the D gene is possibly TRBD2 (6 bases). The CDR3 is 13 residues long. Germline CDR1 and CDR2: SGHRS and YFSETQ. Trimming shortened V by 0 bases and J by 13 bases, and 14 bases separated the two germline ends.

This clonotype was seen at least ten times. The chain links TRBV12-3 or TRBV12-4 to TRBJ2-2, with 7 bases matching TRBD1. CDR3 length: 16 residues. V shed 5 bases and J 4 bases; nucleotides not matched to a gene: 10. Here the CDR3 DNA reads TGTGCCAGCAGTGCACCCTCTGACAGGGTCACCGGGGAGCTGTTTTTT. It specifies CASSAPSDRVTGELFF.

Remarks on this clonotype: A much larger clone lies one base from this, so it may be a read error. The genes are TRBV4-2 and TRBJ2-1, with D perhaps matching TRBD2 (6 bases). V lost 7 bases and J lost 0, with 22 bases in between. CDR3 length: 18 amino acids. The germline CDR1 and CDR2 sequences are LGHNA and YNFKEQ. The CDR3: CASTIADRVRYSYNEQFF. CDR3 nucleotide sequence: TGTGCCAGCACCATAGCGGATAGGGTCAGGTACTCCTACAATGAGCAGTTCTTC.

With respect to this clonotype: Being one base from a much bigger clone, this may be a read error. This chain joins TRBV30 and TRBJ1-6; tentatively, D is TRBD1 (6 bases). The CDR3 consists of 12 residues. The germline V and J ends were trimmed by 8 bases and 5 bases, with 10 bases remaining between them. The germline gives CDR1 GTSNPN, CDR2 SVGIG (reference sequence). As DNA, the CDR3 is TGTGCCCTGGGACACGATAATTCACCCCTCCACTTT. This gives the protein CALGHDNSPLHF.

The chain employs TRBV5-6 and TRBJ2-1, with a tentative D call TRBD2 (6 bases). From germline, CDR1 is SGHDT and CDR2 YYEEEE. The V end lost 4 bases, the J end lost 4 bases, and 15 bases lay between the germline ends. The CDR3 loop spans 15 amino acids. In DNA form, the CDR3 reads TGTGCCAGCAGCAATCCTAGCGTTTCTTACAATGAGCAGTTCTTC. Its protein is CASSNPSVSYNEQFF. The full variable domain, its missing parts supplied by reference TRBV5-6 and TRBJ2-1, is DAGVTQSPTHLIKTRGQQVTLRCSPKSGHDTVSWYQQALGQGPQFIFQYYEEEERQRGNFPDRFSGHQFPNYSSELNVNALLLGDSALYLCASSNPSVSYNEQFFGPGTRLTVL.

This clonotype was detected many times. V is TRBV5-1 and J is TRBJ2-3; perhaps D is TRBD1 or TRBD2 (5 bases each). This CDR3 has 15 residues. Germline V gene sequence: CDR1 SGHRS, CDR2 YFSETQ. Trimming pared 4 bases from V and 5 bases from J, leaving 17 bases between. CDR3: CASSAGTKSGDTQYF. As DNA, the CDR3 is TGCGCCAGCAGCGCCGGGACGAAGTCGGGAGATACGCAGTATTTT.

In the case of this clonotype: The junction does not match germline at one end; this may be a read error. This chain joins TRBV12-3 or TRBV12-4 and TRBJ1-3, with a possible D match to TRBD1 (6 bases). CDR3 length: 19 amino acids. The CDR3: CASCLGRGKQGFPGNTIYF. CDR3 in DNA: TGTGCCAGCTGTTTAGGTCGAGGGAAACAGGGTTTCCCTGGAAACACCATATATTTT.

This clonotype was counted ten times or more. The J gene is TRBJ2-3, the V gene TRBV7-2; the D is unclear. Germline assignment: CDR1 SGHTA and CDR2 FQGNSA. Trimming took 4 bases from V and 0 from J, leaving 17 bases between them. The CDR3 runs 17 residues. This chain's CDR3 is CASSSRRRTSSTDTQYF. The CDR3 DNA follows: TGTGCCAGCAGCTCCCGACGACGGACCTCTAGCACAGATACGCAGTATTTT. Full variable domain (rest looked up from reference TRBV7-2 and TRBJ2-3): GAGVSQSPSNKVTEKGKDVELRCDPISGHTALYWYRQSLGQGLEFLIYFQGNSAPDKSGLPSDRFSAERTGGSVSTLTIQRTQQEDSAVYLCASSSRRRTSSTDTQYFGPGTRLTVL.

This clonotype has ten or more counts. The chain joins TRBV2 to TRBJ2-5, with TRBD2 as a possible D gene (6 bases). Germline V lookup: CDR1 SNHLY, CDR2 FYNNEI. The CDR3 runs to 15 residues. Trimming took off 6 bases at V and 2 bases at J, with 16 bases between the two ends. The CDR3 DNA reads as TGTGCCAGCAGCGCCCTAGGAGGGAGGCAAGAGACCCAGTACTTC. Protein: CASSALGGRQETQYF.

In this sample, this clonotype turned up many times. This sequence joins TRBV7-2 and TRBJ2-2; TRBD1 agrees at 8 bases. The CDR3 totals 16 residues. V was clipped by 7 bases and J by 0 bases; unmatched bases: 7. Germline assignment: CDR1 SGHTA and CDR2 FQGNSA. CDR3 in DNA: TGTGCCAGCACCGGGTACAGGGGGGCGAACACCGGGGAGCTGTTTTTT. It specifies CASTGYRGANTGELFF. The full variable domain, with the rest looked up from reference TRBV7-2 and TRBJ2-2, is GAGVSQSPSNKVTEKGKDVELRCDPISGHTALYWYRQSLGQGLEFLIYFQGNSAPDKSGLPSDRFSAERTGGSVSTLTIQRTQQEDSAVYLCASTGYRGANTGELFFGEGSRLTVL.

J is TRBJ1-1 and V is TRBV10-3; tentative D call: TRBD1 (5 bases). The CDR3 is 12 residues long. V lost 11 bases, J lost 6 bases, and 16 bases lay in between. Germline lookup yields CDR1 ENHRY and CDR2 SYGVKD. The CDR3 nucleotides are TGTGCCTCCCGGACGGGACCGGCTGAAGCTTTCTTT. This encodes CASRTGPAEAFF.